This T cell receptor (beta chain) was captured by sequencing in a study of control samples from healthy donors and cancer patients. V dropped 2 bases and J dropped 0 bases, with 9 bases sitting between them. The germline CDR1 and CDR2 sequences are SGHRS and YFSETQ. This CDR3 spans 14 amino acids. Generated by immunoSEQ multiplex PCR, the TCRdb table keeps only in-frame clones and is missing some. In the table there are about 140,000 clones, roughly nine tenths of which are singletons. This clonotype was obtained from a young man in good health. Sequencing was done on a sample of blood. This sequence joins TRBV5-1 and TRBJ2-7; D unclear. CDR3 DNA: TGCGCCAGCAGCTTACAAGGGCCCTCCTACGAGCAGTACTTC. Amino acids: CASSLQGPSYEQYF.